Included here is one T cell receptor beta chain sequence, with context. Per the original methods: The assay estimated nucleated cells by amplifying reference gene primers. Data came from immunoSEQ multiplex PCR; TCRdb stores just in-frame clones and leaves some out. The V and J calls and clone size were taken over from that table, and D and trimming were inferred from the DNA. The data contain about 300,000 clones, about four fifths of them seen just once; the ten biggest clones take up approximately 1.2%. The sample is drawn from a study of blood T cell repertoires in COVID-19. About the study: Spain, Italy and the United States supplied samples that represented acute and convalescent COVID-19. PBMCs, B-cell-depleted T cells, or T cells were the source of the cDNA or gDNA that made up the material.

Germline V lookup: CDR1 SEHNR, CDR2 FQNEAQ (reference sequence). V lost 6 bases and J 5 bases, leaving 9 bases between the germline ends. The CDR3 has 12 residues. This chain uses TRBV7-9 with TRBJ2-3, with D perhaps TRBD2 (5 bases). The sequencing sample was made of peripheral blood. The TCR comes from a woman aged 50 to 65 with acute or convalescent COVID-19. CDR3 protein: CASSFEGDTQYF. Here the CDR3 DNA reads TGTGCCAGCAGTTTCGAGGGAGATACGCAGTATTTT.